Presented here are 21 T cell receptor beta chains from one specimen sequenced in a study of cytomegalovirus exposure and HLA in healthy donors. PCR amplification relied on 60 Vbeta primers (plus 13 Jbeta primers). Repertoires were generated with immunoSEQ multiplex PCR, while TCRdb's copy carries only in-frame clones and drops some. This table holds roughly 150,000 clones, roughly 73% found once. Sample: PBMCs. The receptors come from a woman between 18 and 30 years old in good health and CMV-seronegative.

This chain connects TRBV7-2 to TRBJ1-2; 11 bases line up with TRBD1. The CDR3 runs 17 residues. V shed 8 bases, J shed 0 bases, and the junction held 11 bases outside the gene matches. Germline lookup yields CDR1 SGHTA and CDR2 FQGNSA. CDR3 loop: CASLGMDRGQANYGYTF. CDR3 DNA: TGTGCCAGCCTCGGGATGGACAGGGGGCAAGCTAACTATGGCTACACCTTC.

There are a few counts of this clone. The chain combines TRBV19 with TRBJ2-1; possible D gene TRBD2, 5 bases. CDR1 is LNHDA, CDR2 SQIVND, per germline (reference sequence). V was shortened by 5 bases and J by 7 bases, with 12 bases between the two germline ends. This CDR3 spans 13 amino acids. Here the CDR3 reads CASSLSRGNEQFF. In DNA, the CDR3 is TGTGCCAGTAGTCTCTCCCGCGGGAATGAGCAGTTCTTC.

This chain connects TRBV6-1 to TRBJ1-1; D unclear. Germline V CDR1 and CDR2: MNHNS, SASEGT. Trimming took off 1 base at V and 0 bases at J, with 9 bases between the two ends. The CDR3 runs to 15 residues. CDR3 coding DNA: TGTGCCAGCAGTGAAGGGGAGGGTATGAACACTGAAGCTTTCTTT. This sequence encodes CASSEGEGMNTEAFF.

The V gene is TRBV9, the J gene TRBJ1-5; D is perhaps TRBD1 (5 bases). The CDR3 length is 15 residues. Germline CDR1 SGDLS, CDR2 YYNGEE. V dropped 0 bases and J dropped 2 bases, with 9 bases sitting between them. In DNA, the CDR3 is TGTGCCAGCAGCGTAGACGCGGGGCGCAATCAGCCCCAGCATTTT. Protein: CASSVDAGRNQPQHF.

Of note for this clone: Other DNA sequences in the sample encode the same CDR3. This chain joins TRBV29-1 and TRBJ2-5; D gene ambiguous. CDR1 is SQVTM, CDR2 ANQGSEA, per germline. The CDR3 spans 15 residues. V was cut by 6 bases and J by 0 bases, with 17 bases left in between. The CDR3 protein is CSVSRHRQDQETQYF. In DNA, the CDR3 is TGCAGCGTCTCTCGACATCGGCAGGACCAAGAGACCCAGTACTTC.

The V gene is TRBV5-6, the J gene TRBJ2-6; no firm D call. V was cut by 1 base and J by 1 base, with 12 bases left in between. This CDR3 spans 17 amino acids. Germline lookup yields CDR1 SGHDT and CDR2 YYEEEE. DNA for the CDR3: TGTGCCAGCAGCTTGTCGGGTACCCTATCTGGGGCCAACGTCCTGACTTTC. It yields the protein CASSLSGTLSGANVLTF.

The V gene is TRBV29-1, the J gene TRBJ2-3, with TRBD2 matching 7 bases. The CDR3 loop spans 14 amino acids. Losses at the gene ends were 3 bases for V and 3 bases for J; bases not matched to a gene: 6. Per the germline V gene, CDR1 is SQVTM and CDR2 is ANQGSEA. This CDR3 reads CSVDYGGRTDTQYF. The DNA for the CDR3 is TGCAGCGTTGATTACGGGGGGAGGACAGATACGCAGTATTTT.

The chain recombines TRBV6-1 with TRBJ1-5, with D tentatively TRBD1 (6 bases). CDR3 size: 14 residues. CDR1 and CDR2 from the germline V gene are MNHNS and SASEGT. V lost 8 bases and J 3 bases, leaving 14 bases between the germline ends. CDR3 amino acids: CASQPGVPNQPQHF. CDR3 DNA sequence: TGTGCCAGCCAACCAGGGGTACCCAATCAGCCCCAGCATTTT.

The rearrangement uses TRBV11-3 and TRBJ2-1; D is perhaps TRBD1 (5 bases). The CDR3 loop spans 14 amino acids. The V end was cut by 5 bases, the J end by 7 bases, with 15 bases between. CDR1 and CDR2 (germline): SGHNT, YENEEA. CDR3 in DNA: TGTGCCAGCAGCCGATACAGGAGCGCAAATGAGCAGTTCTTC. Amino acid sequence: CASSRYRSANEQFF.

The V gene is TRBV28, the J gene TRBJ1-2; a possible D gene is TRBD1 (5 bases). Germline assignment: CDR1 MDHEN and CDR2 SYDVKM. CDR3 size: 14 residues. Trimming removed 5 bases at V and 7 bases at J, with 17 bases between. This chain's CDR3 is CASSPKLGRGGYTF. DNA of the CDR3: TGTGCCAGCAGTCCTAAGTTGGGGCGCGGTGGCTACACCTTC.

The CDR3 DNA follows: TGCAGCGTTGAATGGCTTGCTTCCTACAATGAGCAGTTCTTC. This encodes CSVEWLASYNEQFF. This chain links TRBV29-1 with TRBJ2-1, with D unresolved. CDR3 length: 14 residues. V was shortened by 2 bases and J by 1 base, with 9 bases between the two germline ends. The germline V gene has CDR1 SQVTM and CDR2 ANQGSEA.

A single count supports this clone. The rearrangement joins TRBV5-1 to TRBJ1-6; D may be TRBD1 (5 bases). CDR3 size: 13 residues. Trimming took off 3 bases at V and 13 bases at J, with 14 bases between the two ends. CDR1 and CDR2 from the germline V gene are SGHRS and YFSETQ. The CDR3: CASSSLGTQPLHF. The CDR3 DNA reads as TGCGCCAGCAGCTCCCTTGGGACTCAGCCCCTCCACTTT.

The sample holds a few counts of this clone. The chain combines TRBV28 with TRBJ1-5; D gene uncertain. The CDR3 sequence is 15 residues long. Germline V gene sequence: CDR1 MDHEN, CDR2 SYDVKM. V was pared by 3 bases and J by 7 bases, with 16 bases between. CDR3 in DNA: TGTGCCAGCAGTTTCCAAAACAGCATCGGACAGCCCCAGCATTTT. Protein product: CASSFQNSIGQPQHF.

The genes are TRBV6-5 and TRBJ1-4; 10 bases fit TRBD1. CDR1 and CDR2 (germline): MNHEY, SVGAGI. The length of the CDR3 is 13 residues. After removal of 5 bases from V and 8 bases from J, the junction contained 2 bases not matched to a gene. In DNA form, the CDR3 reads TGTGCCAGCAGTAGGGACAGGGGAGAAAAACTGTTTTTT. Encoded protein: CASSRDRGEKLFF.

This clone was counted only a few times. J is TRBJ2-5 and V is TRBV5-6; D is possibly TRBD1 (5 bases). V was clipped by 0 bases and J by 1 base, with 7 bases between them. This CDR3 is built from 14 residues. Germline loops: CDR1 SGHDT, CDR2 YYEEEE. The CDR3 is CASSLEGVQETQYF. The CDR3 bases are TGTGCCAGCAGCTTGGAAGGGGTCCAAGAGACCCAGTACTTC.

The rearrangement uses TRBV5-5 and TRBJ1-5; D perhaps matches TRBD1 (5 bases). The CDR3 consists of 16 residues. With 4 bases removed from V and 0 bases from J, the gap between germline ends came to 14 bases. Per germline, CDR1 SGHKS and CDR2 YYEKEE (reference sequence). CDR3 residues: CASSPDSDHSNQPQHF. CDR3 DNA sequence: TGTGCCAGCAGCCCAGACAGCGATCATAGCAATCAGCCCCAGCATTTT. The full variable domain, in which reference TRBV5-5 and TRBJ1-5 provide the parts outside the CDR3, is DAGVTQSPTHLIKTRGQQVTLRCSPISGHKSVSWYQQVLGQGPQFIFQYYEKEERGRGNFPDRFSARQFPNYSSELNVNALLLGDSALYLCASSPDSDHSNQPQHFGDGTRLSIL.

This rearrangement joins TRBV7-2 to TRBJ2-2, with D unclear. The V and J ends lost 1 base and 5 bases respectively, with 11 bases between them. The CDR3 loop spans 15 amino acids. Germline V gene sequence: CDR1 SGHTA, CDR2 FQGNSA. DNA for the CDR3: TGTGCCAGCAGCTTAGGCGGCCATAAGACCGGGGAGCTGTTTTTT. This gives the protein CASSLGGHKTGELFF.

The V call is TRBV28, the J call TRBJ1-2; no clear D gene. The CDR3 sequence is 14 residues long. Germline loops: CDR1 MDHEN, CDR2 SYDVKM. Trimming removed 5 bases at V and 0 bases at J, with 10 bases between. The CDR3 loop reads CASSPIPANYGYTF. CDR3 bases: TGTGCCAGCAGTCCCATCCCAGCTAACTATGGCTACACCTTC.

The chain links TRBV5-1 to TRBJ1-1, with 9 bases lining up with TRBD1. The CDR3 runs to 14 residues. J lost 5 bases, V lost 0 bases, and 2 bases had no gene match. CDR1 and CDR2 from the germline V gene are SGHRS and YFSETQ. As DNA, the CDR3 is TGCGCCAGCAGCTTGGGACAGGGGGGGACTGAAGCTTTCTTT. Its protein product is CASSLGQGGTEAFF.

The gene calls are TRBV6-5 and TRBJ2-1, with a possible D match to TRBD2 (6 bases). The CDR3 is 14 amino acids. Germline V gene sequence: CDR1 MNHEY, CDR2 SVGAGI. The V gene lost 6 bases and the J gene lost 5 bases, with 14 bases spanning the gap. CDR3 protein: CASSYRGFNNEQFF. CDR3 DNA sequence: TGTGCCAGCAGCTACCGGGGGTTTAACAATGAGCAGTTCTTC.

The chain is built from TRBV7-6 and TRBJ2-7; 9 nucleotides line up with TRBD1. From germline, CDR1 is SGHVS and CDR2 FNYEAQ. This CDR3 contains 15 residues. J gave up 0 bases and V 5 bases, and 5 bases lay outside the gene matches. CDR3 nucleotide sequence: TGTGCCAGCAGCCTCGGGACAGGGAGCTCCTACGAGCAGTACTTC. The encoded protein is CASSLGTGSSYEQYF.